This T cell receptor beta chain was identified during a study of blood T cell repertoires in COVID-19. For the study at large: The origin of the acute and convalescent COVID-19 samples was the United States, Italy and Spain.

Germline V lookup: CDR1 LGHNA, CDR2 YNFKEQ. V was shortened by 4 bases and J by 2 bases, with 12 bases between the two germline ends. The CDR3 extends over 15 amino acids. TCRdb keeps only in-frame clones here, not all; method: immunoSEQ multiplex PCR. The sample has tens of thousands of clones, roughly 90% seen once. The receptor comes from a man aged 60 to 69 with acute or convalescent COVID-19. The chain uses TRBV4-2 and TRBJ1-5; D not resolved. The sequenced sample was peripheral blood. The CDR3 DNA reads TGTGCCAGCAGCCCTTGGGTGGGAGGCAATCAGCCCCAGCATTTT. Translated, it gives CASSPWVGGNQPQHF.